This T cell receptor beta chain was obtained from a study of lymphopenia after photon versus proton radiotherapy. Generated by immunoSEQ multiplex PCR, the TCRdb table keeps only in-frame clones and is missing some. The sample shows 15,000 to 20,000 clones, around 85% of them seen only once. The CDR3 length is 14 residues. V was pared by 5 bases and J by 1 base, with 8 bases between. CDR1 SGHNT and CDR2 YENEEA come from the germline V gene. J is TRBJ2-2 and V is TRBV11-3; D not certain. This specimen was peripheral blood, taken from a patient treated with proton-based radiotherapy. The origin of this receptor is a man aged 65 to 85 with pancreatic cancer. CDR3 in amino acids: CASSLHQNTGELFF. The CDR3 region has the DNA TGTGCCAGCAGCCTCCACCAGAACACCGGGGAGCTGTTTTTT.